These T cell receptor beta chains were read from a single sample in a study of blood T cell repertoires in COVID-19. The assay was immunoSEQ multiplex PCR, and TCRdb's table has in-frame clones only and misses some. The top ten clones hold under 8% of a sample with 250,000 or so clones, approximately 85% of them seen once. The sample comprised PBMCs or T cells enriched from blood (not recorded which). The source is a woman aged 45-65 years who had been exposed to COVID-19. Each CDR3 is given with its conserved first and last residue. Fields, in order: V gene, CDR3 protein.

v_gene: TRBV10-3; CDR3aa: CAIRAGGNEQFF
v_gene: TRBV25-1; CDR3aa: CASRGQANTGELFF
v_gene: TRBV27; CDR3aa: CASIPVAGAPGELFF
v_gene: TRBV3-1/TRBV3-2; CDR3aa: CASTGSQSTDTQYF
v_gene: TRBV4-3; CDR3aa: CASSYSTLNEQFF
v_gene: TRBV11-2; CDR3aa: CASSFLPGLAGVQETQYF
v_gene: TRBV28; CDR3aa: CASRPGGSQPQHF
v_gene: TRBV5-1; CDR3aa: CASSSSDWAGGYTF
v_gene: TRBV3-1/TRBV3-2; CDR3aa: CASSQDMTGGLGREQFF
v_gene: TRBV27; CDR3aa: CASSLTGTHNTEAFF
v_gene: TRBV9; CDR3aa: CASSVAPDRGRDTIYF
v_gene: TRBV3-1/TRBV3-2; CDR3aa: CASSRLGGGRSPLHF
v_gene: TRBV11-2; CDR3aa: CASSPTGSTDTQYF
v_gene: TRBV6-4; CDR3aa: CASRETDNSNQPQHF
v_gene: TRBV5-1; CDR3aa: CASSLVGGSNYGYTF
v_gene: TRBV18; CDR3aa: CASSPGTPEAFF
v_gene: TRBV4-3; CDR3aa: CASSQDNLRQVEKLFF
v_gene: TRBV10-3; CDR3aa: CATTREAGGYTF
v_gene: TRBV5-1; CDR3aa: CASSFEVRQGPIAGVNEQFF
v_gene: TRBV7-2; CDR3aa: CASSSQGGLNTEAFF
v_gene: TRBV18; CDR3aa: CASSPRREDYGYTF
v_gene: TRBV7-2; CDR3aa: CASSPRGGETQYF
v_gene: TRBV28; CDR3aa: CASTLGTAGQPQHF
v_gene: TRBV28; CDR3aa: CASRSQGAAGNTIYF
v_gene: TRBV6-5; CDR3aa: CASRGREDTEAFF
v_gene: TRBV29-1; CDR3aa: CSVEDRASSYNEQFF
v_gene: TRBV7-2; CDR3aa: CASSFQGSYNSPLHF
v_gene: TRBV5-6; CDR3aa: CASSHGQKYNEQFF
v_gene: TRBV30; CDR3aa: CAWSEGTGGYGYTF
v_gene: TRBV30; CDR3aa: CAWSVRVGTGDGETQYF
v_gene: TRBV19; CDR3aa: CASSSDRTSGANVLTF
v_gene: TRBV19; CDR3aa: CASSIPPPGPLHF
v_gene: TRBV3-1/TRBV3-2; CDR3aa: CASRGGGTEAFF